Given below is one TCR beta chain in context. Antigen unknown. Patient tissue came from resections in Japan or China, 2014–2017. Each case's diagnosis was confirmed by two pathologists on H&E. The V gene end was trimmed by 2 bases and the J gene end by 2 bases; junction bases not matched to a gene: 11. The CDR3 extends over 17 amino acids. The germline CDR1 and CDR2 sequences are SGHRS and YFSETQ. TCRdb keeps only in-frame clones here, not all; method: immunoSEQ multiplex PCR. Of thousands of clones in the sample, roughly 82% were seen once. The source of the sample is a study of immune evolution from preneoplasia to lung adenocarcinoma. General observations from the study: Top clone frequencies peaked in normal lung, apparently declining through invasive adenocarcinoma.

Sequencing was carried out using FFPE minimally invasive lung adenocarcinoma tissue. The sequence came from a person between 70 and 80 years old with lung adenocarcinoma. This chain connects TRBV5-1 to TRBJ2-3, with TRBD1 identical over 7 bases. The DNA of the CDR3 is TGCGCCAGCAGCTTAACTTTGACAGGGTTGGTCACAGATACGCAGTATTTT. It translates to CASSLTLTGLVTDTQYF.